A single sample gave rise to the 9 T cell receptor beta chains below, sequenced in a study of control samples from healthy donors and cancer patients. Sequencing was performed with immunoSEQ multiplex PCR; in TCRdb, only in-frame clones are kept and a portion is missing. Here the sample spans about 170,000 clones, roughly nine tenths being singletons. The sample was blood. The source is a woman aged 30 to 39 in good health.

This chain links TRBV4-1 with TRBJ1-5; 9 bases fit TRBD1. Losses at the gene ends were 6 bases for V and 3 bases for J; bases not matched to a gene: 3. Germline V gene lookup returns CDR1 MGHRA and CDR2 YSYEKL. The CDR3 consists of 14 residues. The DNA of the CDR3 is TGCGCCAGCAGGGGGACAGGGATCAATCAGCCCCAGCATTTT. Protein: CASRGTGINQPQHF.

The chain uses TRBV11-3 and TRBJ1-1; D gene uncertain. Germline values: CDR1 SGHNT, CDR2 YENEEA. V lost 2 bases and J 1 base, leaving 2 bases between the germline ends. The CDR3 totals 12 residues. The CDR3 here is CASSLTNTEAFF. The DNA for the CDR3 is TGTGCCAGCAGCTTAACGAACACTGAAGCTTTCTTT. Full variable domain (missing parts from reference TRBV11-3 and TRBJ1-1): EAGVVQSPRYKIIEKKQPVAFWCNPISGHNTLYWYLQNLGQGPELLIRYENEEAVDDSQLPKDRFSAERLKGVDSTLKIQPAELGDSAVYLCASSLTNTEAFFGQGTRLTVV.

V gene TRBV6-1 combines with J gene TRBJ2-5, with unresolved D. CDR1 MNHNS and CDR2 SASEGT come from the germline V gene. This CDR3 contains 13 residues. Deletions cut 0 bases from V and 5 bases from J, with 7 bases between. The CDR3 is CASSEAGLETQYF. The CDR3 DNA reads as TGTGCCAGCAGTGAAGCGGGGTTGGAGACCCAGTACTTC.

As for this clone: Other DNA sequences in this specimen translate into the identical CDR3. This chain joins TRBV6-5 and TRBJ2-1; no firm D call. Per the germline V gene, CDR1 is MNHEY and CDR2 is SVGAGI. Trimming took off 2 bases at V and 7 bases at J, with 6 bases between the two ends. The CDR3 consists of 12 residues. The CDR3 sequence: CASSYVGNEQFF. CDR3 DNA: TGTGCCAGCAGTTACGTGGGGAATGAGCAGTTCTTC.

This chain joins TRBV19 and TRBJ1-3; D remains unclear. CDR3 length equals 14 residues. Germline CDR1 is LNHDA and CDR2 is SQIVND (reference sequence). V lost 7 bases and J lost 0, with 10 bases in between. Here the CDR3 reads CASTGGSSGNTIYF. CDR3 DNA sequence: TGTGCCAGTACAGGAGGGAGCTCTGGAAACACCATATATTTT. Using reference TRBV19 and TRBJ1-3 for the parts outside the CDR3, the full variable domain is DGGITQSPKYLFRKEGQNVTLSCEQNLNHDAMYWYRQDPGQGLRLIYYSQIVNDFQKGDIAEGYSVSREKKESFPLTVTSAQKNPTAFYLCASTGGSSGNTIYFGEGSWLTVV.

V is TRBV6-5 and J is TRBJ1-3, with 7 bases lining up with TRBD1. The trim removed 4 bases at V and 0 bases at J, leaving 3 bases unmatched. This CDR3 comprises 15 residues. Germline V gene lookup returns CDR1 MNHEY and CDR2 SVGAGI. The CDR3 nucleotides are TGTGCCAGCAGTTCGGGGACAGCCTCTGGAAACACCATATATTTT. Translating gives CASSSGTASGNTIYF.

Worth noting for this clone: This CDR3 is also generated by other DNA sequences in the sample. This sequence joins TRBV5-1 and TRBJ2-3; unclear D gene. The germline CDR1 and CDR2 sequences are SGHRS and YFSETQ. V was trimmed by 0 bases and J by 1 base, leaving 6 bases between them. The CDR3 extends over 14 amino acids. CDR3 sequence reads: CASSLEGRTDTQYF. CDR3 sequence (DNA): TGCGCCAGCAGCTTGGAAGGGCGCACAGATACGCAGTATTTT.

The chain uses TRBV28 and TRBJ1-2, with 7 bases matching TRBD1. Per germline, CDR1 MDHEN and CDR2 SYDVKM. V lost 5 bases to trimming and J lost 0 bases; unmatched junction nucleotides: 6. The CDR3 has 15 amino acids. The CDR3 sequence: CASSPDRRANYGYTF. CDR3 DNA: TGTGCCAGCAGTCCGGACAGGCGAGCTAACTATGGCTACACCTTC.

This chain links TRBV9 with TRBJ2-5, with 7 nucleotides matching TRBD1. V shed 4 bases, J shed 5 bases, and the junction held 14 bases outside the gene matches. The germline V gene has CDR1 SGDLS and CDR2 YYNGEE. CDR3 size: 16 residues. The DNA for the CDR3 is TGTGCCAGCAGCCCCCGGGACAGCCGGGACGGGGAGACCCAGTACTTC. Protein product: CASSPRDSRDGETQYF.